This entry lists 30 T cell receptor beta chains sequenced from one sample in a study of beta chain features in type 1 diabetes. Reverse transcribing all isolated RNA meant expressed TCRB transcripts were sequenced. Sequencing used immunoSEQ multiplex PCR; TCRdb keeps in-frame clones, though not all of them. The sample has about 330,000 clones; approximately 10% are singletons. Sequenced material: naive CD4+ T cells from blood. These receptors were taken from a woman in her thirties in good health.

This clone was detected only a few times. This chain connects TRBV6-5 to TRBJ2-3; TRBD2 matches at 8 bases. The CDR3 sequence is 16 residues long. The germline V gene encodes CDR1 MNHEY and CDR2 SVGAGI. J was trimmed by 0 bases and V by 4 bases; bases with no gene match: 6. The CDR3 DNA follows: TGTGCCAGCAGTTTCAGCGGGAGAACTAGCACAGATACGCAGTATTTT. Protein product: CASSFSGRTSTDTQYF.

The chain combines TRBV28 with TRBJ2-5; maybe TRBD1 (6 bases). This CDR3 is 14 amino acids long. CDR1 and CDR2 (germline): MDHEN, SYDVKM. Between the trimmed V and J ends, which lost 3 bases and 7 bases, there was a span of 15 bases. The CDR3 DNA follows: TGTGCCAGCAGTTTGGGGGCCCCCAGGGGGACCCAGTACTTC. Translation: CASSLGAPRGTQYF.

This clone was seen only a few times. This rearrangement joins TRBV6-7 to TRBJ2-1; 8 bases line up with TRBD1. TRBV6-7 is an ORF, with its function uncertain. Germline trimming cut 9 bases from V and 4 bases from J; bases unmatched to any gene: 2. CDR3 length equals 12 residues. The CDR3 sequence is CARGQVYNEQFF. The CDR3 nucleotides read TGTGCCAGGGGACAGGTGTACAATGAGCAGTTCTTC.

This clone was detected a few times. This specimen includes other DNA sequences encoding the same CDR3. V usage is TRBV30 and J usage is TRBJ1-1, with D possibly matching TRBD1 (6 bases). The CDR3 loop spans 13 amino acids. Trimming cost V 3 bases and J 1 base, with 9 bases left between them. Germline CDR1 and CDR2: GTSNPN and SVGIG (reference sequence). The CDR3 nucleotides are TGTGCCTGGAGCCCGACAGGGAACACTGAAGCTTTCTTT. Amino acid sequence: CAWSPTGNTEAFF.

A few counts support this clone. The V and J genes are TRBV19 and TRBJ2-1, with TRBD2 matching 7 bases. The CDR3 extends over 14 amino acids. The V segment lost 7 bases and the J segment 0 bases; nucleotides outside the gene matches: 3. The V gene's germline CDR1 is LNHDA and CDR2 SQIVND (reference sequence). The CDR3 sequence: CASKRGGSYNEQFF. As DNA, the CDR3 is TGTGCCAGTAAGCGGGGCGGCTCCTACAATGAGCAGTTCTTC.

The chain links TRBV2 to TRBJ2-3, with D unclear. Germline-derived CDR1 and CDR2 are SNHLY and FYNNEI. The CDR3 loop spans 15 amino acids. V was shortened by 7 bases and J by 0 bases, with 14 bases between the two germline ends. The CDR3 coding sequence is TGTGCCAGCACTCGGTCAGGCGCGAGCACAGATACGCAGTATTTT. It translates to CASTRSGASTDTQYF.

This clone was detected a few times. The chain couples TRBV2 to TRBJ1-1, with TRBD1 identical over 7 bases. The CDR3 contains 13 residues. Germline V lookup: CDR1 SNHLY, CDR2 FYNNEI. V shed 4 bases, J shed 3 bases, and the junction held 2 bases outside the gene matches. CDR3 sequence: CASSVQGYTEAFF. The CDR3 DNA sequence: TGTGCCAGCAGTGTACAGGGGTACACTGAAGCTTTCTTT.

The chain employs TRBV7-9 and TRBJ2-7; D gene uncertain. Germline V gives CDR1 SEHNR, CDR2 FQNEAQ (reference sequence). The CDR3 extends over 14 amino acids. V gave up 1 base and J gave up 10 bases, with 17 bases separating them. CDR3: CASSLVLGPFSQYF. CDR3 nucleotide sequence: TGTGCCAGCAGCTTAGTGTTGGGCCCATTTTCCCAGTACTTC.

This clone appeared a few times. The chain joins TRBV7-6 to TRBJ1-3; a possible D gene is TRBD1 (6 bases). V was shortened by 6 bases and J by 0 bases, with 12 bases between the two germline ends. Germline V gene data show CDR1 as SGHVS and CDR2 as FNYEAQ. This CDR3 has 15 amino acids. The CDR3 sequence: CASSQDSLSGNTIYF. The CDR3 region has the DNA TGTGCCAGCAGTCAGGACAGCCTCTCTGGAAACACCATATATTTT.

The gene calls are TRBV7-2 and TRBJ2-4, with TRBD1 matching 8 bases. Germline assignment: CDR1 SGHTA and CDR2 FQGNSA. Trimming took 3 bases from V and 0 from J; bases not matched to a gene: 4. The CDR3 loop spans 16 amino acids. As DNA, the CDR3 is TGTGCCAGCAGCTTTACAGGGGGAATAGCCAAAAACATTCAGTACTTC. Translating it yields CASSFTGGIAKNIQYF.

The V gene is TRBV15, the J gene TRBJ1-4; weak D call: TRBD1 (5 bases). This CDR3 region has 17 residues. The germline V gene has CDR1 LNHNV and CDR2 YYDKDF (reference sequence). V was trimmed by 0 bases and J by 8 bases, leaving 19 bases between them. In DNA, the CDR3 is TGTGCCACCAGCAGAGATCGAGGACACCCCCTCGGGGAAAAACTGTTTTTT. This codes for CATSRDRGHPLGEKLFF.

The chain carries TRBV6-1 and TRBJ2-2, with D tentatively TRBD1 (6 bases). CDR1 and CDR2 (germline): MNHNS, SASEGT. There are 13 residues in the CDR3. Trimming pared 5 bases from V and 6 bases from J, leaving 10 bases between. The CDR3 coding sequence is TGTGCCAGCAGTCGGACAGCGGCCGGGGAGCTGTTTTTT. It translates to CASSRTAAGELFF.

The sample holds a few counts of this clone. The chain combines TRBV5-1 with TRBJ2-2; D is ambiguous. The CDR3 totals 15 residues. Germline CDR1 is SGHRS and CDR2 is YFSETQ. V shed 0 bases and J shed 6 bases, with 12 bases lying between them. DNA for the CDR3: TGCGCCAGCAGCTTGGCGGCAGCCGAGGCCGGGGAGCTGTTTTTT. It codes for CASSLAAAEAGELFF.

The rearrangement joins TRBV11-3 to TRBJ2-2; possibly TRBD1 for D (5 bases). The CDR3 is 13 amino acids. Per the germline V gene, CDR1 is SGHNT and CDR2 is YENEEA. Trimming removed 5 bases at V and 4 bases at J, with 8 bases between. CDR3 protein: CASSPGSTGELFF. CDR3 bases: TGTGCCAGCAGCCCAGGGTCCACCGGGGAGCTGTTTTTT.

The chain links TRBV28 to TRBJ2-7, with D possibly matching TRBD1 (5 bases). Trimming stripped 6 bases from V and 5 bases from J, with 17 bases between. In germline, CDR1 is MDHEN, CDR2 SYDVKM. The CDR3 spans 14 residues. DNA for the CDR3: TGTGCCAGCAGCTCCTCAGGGTTTCTCCACGAGCAGTACTTC. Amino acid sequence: CASSSSGFLHEQYF.

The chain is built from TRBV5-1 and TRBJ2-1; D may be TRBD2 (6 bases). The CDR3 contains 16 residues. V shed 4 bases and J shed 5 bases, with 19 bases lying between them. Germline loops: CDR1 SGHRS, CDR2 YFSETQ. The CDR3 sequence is CASSTNSGIPNNEQFF. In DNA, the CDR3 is TGCGCCAGCAGCACCAATAGCGGAATCCCTAACAATGAGCAGTTCTTC.

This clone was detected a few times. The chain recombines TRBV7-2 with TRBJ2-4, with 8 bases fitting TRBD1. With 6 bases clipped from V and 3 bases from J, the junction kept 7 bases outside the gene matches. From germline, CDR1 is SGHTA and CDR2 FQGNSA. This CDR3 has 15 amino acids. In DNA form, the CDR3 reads TGTGCCAGCAGGACGACAGGGGTCGGCAAAAACATTCAGTACTTC. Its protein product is CASRTTGVGKNIQYF.

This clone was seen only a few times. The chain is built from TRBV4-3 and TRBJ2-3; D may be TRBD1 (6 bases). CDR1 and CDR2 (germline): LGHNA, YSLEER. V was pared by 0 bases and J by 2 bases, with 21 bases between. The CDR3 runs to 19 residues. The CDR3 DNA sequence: TGCGCCAGCAGCCAAGATCCAGGGGTTCCCGGACTTTACACAGATACGCAGTATTTT. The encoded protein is CASSQDPGVPGLYTDTQYF.

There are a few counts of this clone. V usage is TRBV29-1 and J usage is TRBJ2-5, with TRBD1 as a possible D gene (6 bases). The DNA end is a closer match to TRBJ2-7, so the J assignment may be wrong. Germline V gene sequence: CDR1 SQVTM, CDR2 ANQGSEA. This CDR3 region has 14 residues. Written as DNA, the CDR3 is TGCAGCGTTGCCCTGGACAGCACCTCCTACGAGCAGTACTTC. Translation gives CSVALDSTSYEQYF.

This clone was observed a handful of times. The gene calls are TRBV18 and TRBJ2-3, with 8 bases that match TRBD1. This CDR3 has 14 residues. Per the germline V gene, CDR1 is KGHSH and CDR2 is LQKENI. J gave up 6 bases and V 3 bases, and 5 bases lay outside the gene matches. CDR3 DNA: TGTGCCAGCTCACCGACAGGGGCGGCGGATACGCAGTATTTT. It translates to CASSPTGAADTQYF.

The CDR3 spells CASSEVETGELFF. CDR3 bases: TGTGCCAGCAGTGAAGTAGAGACCGGGGAGCTGTTTTTT. The chain has TRBV6-4 and TRBJ2-2; D remains ambiguous. Germline values: CDR1 MRHNA, CDR2 SNTAGT. The V gene lost 3 bases and the J gene lost 5 bases, with 7 bases spanning the gap. There are 13 residues in the CDR3.

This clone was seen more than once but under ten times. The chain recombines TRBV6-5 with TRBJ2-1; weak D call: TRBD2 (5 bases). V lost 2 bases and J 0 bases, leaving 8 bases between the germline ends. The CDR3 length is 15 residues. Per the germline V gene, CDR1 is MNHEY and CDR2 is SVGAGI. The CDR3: CASSYEAASYNEQFF. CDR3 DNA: TGTGCCAGCAGTTACGAAGCGGCCTCCTACAATGAGCAGTTCTTC.

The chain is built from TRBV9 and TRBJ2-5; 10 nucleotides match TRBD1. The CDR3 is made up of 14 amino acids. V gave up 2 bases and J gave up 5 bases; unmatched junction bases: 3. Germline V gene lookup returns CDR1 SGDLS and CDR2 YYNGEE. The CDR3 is CASSVSGQGETQYF. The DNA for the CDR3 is TGTGCCAGCAGCGTTTCGGGACAGGGGGAGACCCAGTACTTC.

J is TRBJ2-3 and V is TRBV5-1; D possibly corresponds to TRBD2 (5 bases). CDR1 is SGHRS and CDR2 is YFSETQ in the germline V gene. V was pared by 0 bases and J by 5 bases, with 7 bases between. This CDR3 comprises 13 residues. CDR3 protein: CASSLGRGDTQYF. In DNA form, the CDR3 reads TGCGCCAGCAGCTTGGGACGGGGAGATACGCAGTATTTT.

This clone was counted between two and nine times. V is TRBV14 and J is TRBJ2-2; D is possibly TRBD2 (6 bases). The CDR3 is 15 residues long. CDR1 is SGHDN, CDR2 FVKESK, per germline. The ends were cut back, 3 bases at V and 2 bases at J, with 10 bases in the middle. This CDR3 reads CASSQGLRNTGELFF. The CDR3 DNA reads TGTGCCAGCAGCCAGGGACTCAGAAACACCGGGGAGCTGTTTTTT.

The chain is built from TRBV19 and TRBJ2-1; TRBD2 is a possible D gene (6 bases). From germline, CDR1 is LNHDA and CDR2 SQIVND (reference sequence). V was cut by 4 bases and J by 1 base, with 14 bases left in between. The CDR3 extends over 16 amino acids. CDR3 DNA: TGTGCCAGTAGTACTTATTACGGGACTTCCTACAATGAGCAGTTCTTC. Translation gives CASSTYYGTSYNEQFF.

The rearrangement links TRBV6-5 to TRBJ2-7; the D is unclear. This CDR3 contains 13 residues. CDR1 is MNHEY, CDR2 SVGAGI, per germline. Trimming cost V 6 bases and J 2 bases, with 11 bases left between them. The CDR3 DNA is TGTGCCAGCAGAAAAGACACCACCTACGAGCAGTACTTC. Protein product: CASRKDTTYEQYF.

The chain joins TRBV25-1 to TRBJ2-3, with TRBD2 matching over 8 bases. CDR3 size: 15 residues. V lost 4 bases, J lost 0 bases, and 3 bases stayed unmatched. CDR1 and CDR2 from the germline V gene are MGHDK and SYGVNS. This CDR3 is CASSVSGTSTDTQYF. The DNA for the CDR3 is TGTGCCAGCAGTGTTAGCGGGACTAGCACAGATACGCAGTATTTT. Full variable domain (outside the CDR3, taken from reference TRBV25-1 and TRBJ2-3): EADIYQTPRYLVIGTGKKITLECSQTMGHDKMYWYQQDPGMELHLIHYSYGVNSTEKGDLSSESTVSRIRTEHFPLTLESARPSHTSQYLCASSVSGTSTDTQYFGPGTRLTVL.

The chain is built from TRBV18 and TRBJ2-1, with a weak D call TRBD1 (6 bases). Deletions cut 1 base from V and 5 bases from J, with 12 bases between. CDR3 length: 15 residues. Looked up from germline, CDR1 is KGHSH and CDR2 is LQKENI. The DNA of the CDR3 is TGTGCCAGCTCACCACGAGGCAGGGGAAACAATGAGCAGTTCTTC. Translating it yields CASSPRGRGNNEQFF. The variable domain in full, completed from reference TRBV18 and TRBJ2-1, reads NAGVMQNPRHLVRRRGQEARLRCSPMKGHSHVYWYRQLPEEGLKFMVYLQKENIIDESGMPKERFSAEFPKEGPSILRIQQVVRGDSAAYFCASSPRGRGNNEQFFGPGTRLTVL.

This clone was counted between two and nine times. The chain's CDR3 is CASSVEAGNIQYF. CDR3 in DNA: TGTGCCAGCAGCGTAGAGGCAGGGAACATTCAGTACTTC. V usage is TRBV9 and J usage is TRBJ2-4; a possible D gene is TRBD1 (5 bases). The CDR3 consists of 13 residues. V was trimmed by 0 bases and J by 7 bases, leaving 8 bases between them. Germline V CDR1 and CDR2: SGDLS, YYNGEE.